This T cell receptor (beta chain) stems from a study of blood T cell repertoires in COVID-19. Only in-frame clones appear in the TCRdb table, and some are missing; sequencing was by immunoSEQ multiplex PCR. The sample contains under 300,000 clones, approximately 90% of which appear only once. The CDR3 consists of 14 residues. J gave up 5 bases and V 3 bases, and 4 bases lay outside the gene matches. Germline lookup yields CDR1 SEHNR and CDR2 FQNEAQ (reference sequence). Sample: peripheral blood. The rearrangement joins TRBV7-9 to TRBJ1-1, with 9 positions matching TRBD1. This sequence originates from a woman between 35 and 50 years old who had recovered from COVID-19. CDR3: CASSLHRGRTEAFF. CDR3 DNA: TGTGCCAGCAGCTTGCACAGGGGGCGGACTGAAGCTTTCTTT.